The present T cell receptor (beta chain) was sequenced within a study of T-cell reconstitution after alpha-beta-depleted transplantation in children. The CDR3 sequence is 18 residues long. Germline trimming cut 6 bases from V and 4 bases from J; bases unmatched to any gene: 17. CDR1 and CDR2 from the germline V gene are SGHVS and FQNEAQ. Library preparation (for TCRbeta) was performed with unique molecular identifiers. TCRdb ran MiXCR on the PCR reads and lists one entry per CDR3 protein. The table shows hundreds of thousands of distinct CDR3 sequences, with 10% to 15% occurring only once. This clonotype turned up a few times. The antigen remains unidentified. Findings of the study overall: When one year had passed after transplant, most T-cell counts and diversity came from newly produced T cells. At around two months after transplant, the alpha-beta T cells were reportedly derived from several hundred expanded clones that came from non-depleted graft cells. Surviving recipient cells, namely T cells and thymic progenitors, were the source of high day-60 TCRbeta diversity in some patients.

The chain couples TRBV7-8 to TRBJ2-7; 11 bases line up with TRBD2. This TCR was recovered from a male patient between 10 and 17 years old who had a stem cell transplant for acute myeloid leukemia, so the T cells may come from the graft donor. The input for sequencing was PBMCs, mostly from graft donor cells, taken 360 days after TCRalphabeta/CD19-depleted stem cell transplant. CDR3 bases: TGTGCCAGCAGATCCGGGCAGGGCGGACTAGCGGGCGTTTACGAGCAGTACTTC. It yields the protein CASRSGQGGLAGVYEQYF.